Sequencing of this T cell receptor (beta chain) was carried out in a study of blood T cell repertoires in COVID-19. The CDR3 extends over 16 amino acids. Germline V gives CDR1 GTSNPN, CDR2 SVGIG (reference sequence). J lost 3 bases, V lost 5 bases, and 8 bases had no gene match. There are a few counts of this clone. Sequencing was performed with immunoSEQ multiplex PCR; in TCRdb, only in-frame clones are kept and a portion is missing. This sample has some 66,000 clones, with 70% to 85% found just once. This clonotype was sampled from a man aged 55 to 70 with acute or convalescent COVID-19. The sequenced material came from peripheral blood. The chain has TRBV30 and TRBJ2-2; TRBD2 aligns across 11 bases. The CDR3 bases are TGTGCCTGGGTAGCGGGGGGGCGATTAGACACCGGGGAGCTGTTTTTT. Its translation is CAWVAGGRLDTGELFF.